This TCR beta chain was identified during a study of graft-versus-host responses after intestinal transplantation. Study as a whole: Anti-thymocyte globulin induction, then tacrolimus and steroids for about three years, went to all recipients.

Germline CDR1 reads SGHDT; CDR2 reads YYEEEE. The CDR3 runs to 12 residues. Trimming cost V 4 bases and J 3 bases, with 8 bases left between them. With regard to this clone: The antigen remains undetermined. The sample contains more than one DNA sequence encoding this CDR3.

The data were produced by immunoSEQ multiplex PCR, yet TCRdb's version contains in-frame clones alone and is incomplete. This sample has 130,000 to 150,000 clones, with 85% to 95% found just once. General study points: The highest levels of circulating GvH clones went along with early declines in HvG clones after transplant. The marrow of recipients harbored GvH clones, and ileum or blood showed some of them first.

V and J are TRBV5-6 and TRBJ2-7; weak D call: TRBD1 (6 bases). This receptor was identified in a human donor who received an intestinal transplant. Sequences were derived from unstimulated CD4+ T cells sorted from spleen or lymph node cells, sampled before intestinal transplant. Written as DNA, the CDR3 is TGTGCCAGCAGCCGGGACATCTACGAGCAGTACTTC. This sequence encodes CASSRDIYEQYF.